A selection of T cell receptor beta chains follows, all from one sample in a study of T-cell reconstitution after alpha-beta-depleted transplantation in children. Via MiXCR, TCRdb re-called the PCR reads, giving one row per CDR3 protein. In the table there are some 600,000 distinct CDR3 sequences, roughly 13% of which are singletons. Source: PBMCs, mostly from graft donor cells, taken 360 days after TCRalphabeta/CD19-depleted stem cell transplant. The receptors originated from a male patient aged 5 to 17 who had a stem cell transplant for acute myeloid leukemia, so the T cells may come from the graft donor. CDR3s include the opening cysteine and the closing phenylalanine or tryptophan. A D gene is named only where the DNA matches it firmly. Some rows mark clone size as missing; the rest say once, few, many or name a class of expanded clone.

length	V	J	D	size	DNA	CDR3
13	TRBV24-1	TRBJ1-2	.	many	TGTGCCACCAGTGTTGGGGGAAACTATGGCTACACCTTC	CATSVGGNYGYTF
14	TRBV7-9	TRBJ2-5	.	many	TGTGCCAGCACCGATGTCGGGATGAGGGAGACCCAGTACTTC	CASTDVGMRETQYF
14	TRBV15	TRBJ2-5	TRBD2	.	TGTGCCACCAGCAAGACTAGCGGTGGGGAGACCCAGTACTTC	CATSKTSGGETQYF
17	TRBV6-5	TRBJ2-1	TRBD2	.	TGTGCCAGCAGTTACCTAGCGGGGGTAAGCTCCTACAATGAGCAGTTCTTC	CASSYLAGVSSYNEQFF
17	TRBV12-3/TRBV12-4	TRBJ2-5	TRBD2	.	TGTGCCAGCAGCCCTAGGACTAGCGGGGCGTACCAAGAGACCCAGTACTTC	CASSPRTSGAYQETQYF
15	TRBV15	TRBJ2-7	TRBD1	.	TGTGCCACCAGCAGAGCGGGGACAGGGGGATACGAGCAGTACTTC	CATSRAGTGGYEQYF
15	TRBV4-2	TRBJ2-3	.	many	TGTGCCAGCAGCCAAGAACAGGGCAGCACAGATACGCAGTATTTT	CASSQEQGSTDTQYF
14	TRBV12-3/TRBV12-4	TRBJ2-5	TRBD2	.	TGTGCCAGCAGGCGGGACTACCTCCAAGAGACCCAGTACTTC	CASRRDYLQETQYF
11	TRBV20-1	TRBJ2-1	.	many	TGCAGTTATCTCAGCTACAATGAGCAGTTCTTC	CSYLSYNEQFF
13	TRBV7-3	TRBJ2-7	TRBD2	few	TGTGCCAGCAGCTTGGCGGGAGGAAACGAGCAGTACTTC	CASSLAGGNEQYF
17	TRBV6-5	TRBJ2-1	.	.	TGTGCCAGCAGTTTTCCTAGCAGGTACCTTCCATGCAATGAGCAGTTCTTC	CASSFPSRYLPCNEQFF
17	TRBV20-1	TRBJ2-3	TRBD1	few	TGCAGTGCTAGAGATCTCGGGACAGGCGCGAACCCAGATACGCAGTATTTT	CSARDLGTGANPDTQYF
15	TRBV20-1	TRBJ2-1	TRBD2	few	TGCAGTGCTAGAGAGGTACTAGCGGAGTGGGATGAGCAGTTCTTC	CSAREVLAEWDEQFF
15	TRBV29-1	TRBJ1-5	.	.	TGCAGCGACCCACGGGCACCTGATAGCAATCAGCCCCAGCATTTT	CSDPRAPDSNQPQHF
14	TRBV5-1	TRBJ1-1	.	.	TGCGCCAGCAGCTTGGAACTCATGAACACTGAAGCTTTCTTT	CASSLELMNTEAFF
15	TRBV2	TRBJ2-2	TRBD1	few	TGTGCCAGCAGGGGTCCCGGGACAGGGGCCGGGGAGCTGTTTTTT	CASRGPGTGAGELFF
15	TRBV9	TRBJ2-7	TRBD2	few	TGTGCCAGCAGCCCCCAAGCGGGGGGATTTTACGAGCAGTACTTC	CASSPQAGGFYEQYF
13	TRBV12-3/TRBV12-4	TRBJ1-1	.	.	TGTGCCAGCGGACTCTACCCGAACACTGAAGCTTTCTTT	CASGLYPNTEAFF
12	TRBV29-1	TRBJ1-1	.	.	TGCAGCTCACAGGGCTTCGCCACTGAAGCTTTCTTT	CSSQGFATEAFF
14	TRBV7-2	TRBJ2-7	TRBD1	many	TGTGCCAGCAGCTTTAACAGGGGCCCCTACGAGCAGTACTTC	CASSFNRGPYEQYF
17	TRBV4-3	TRBJ2-1	TRBD2	few	TGCGCCAGCAGCCAAGACCCAGCGGGGGTGATGATCAATGAGCAGTTCTTC	CASSQDPAGVMINEQFF
11	TRBV29-1	TRBJ2-7	.	many	TGCAGCGTTTTCGGGGGACACGAGCAGTACTTC	CSVFGGHEQYF
13	TRBV7-9	TRBJ2-1	.	many	TGTGCCAGCAGCTTAGGAGCGAGAAATGAGCAGTTCTTC	CASSLGARNEQFF
14	TRBV15	TRBJ2-1	.	few	TGTGCCACCAGCAGAGTGGGGCCCCGCCCGGAGCAGTTCTTC	CATSRVGPRPEQFF
13	TRBV20-1	TRBJ2-7	.	.	TGCAGTCCAAGTCGTACAGGGTCCTACGAGCAGTACTTC	CSPSRTGSYEQYF
16	TRBV20-1	TRBJ2-2	TRBD2	few	TGCAGTGCTAGAGATCCTCGGGAGGGCCCCACCGGGGAGCTGTTTTTT	CSARDPREGPTGELFF
15	TRBV20-1	TRBJ2-1	TRBD2	few	TGCAGTGCTAGAGATCTAGCGGGAGCAACGGATGAGCAGTTCTTC	CSARDLAGATDEQFF
13	TRBV7-2	TRBJ2-7	.	.	TGTGCCAGCAGCCCCGACAGGTTTTACGAGCAGTACTTC	CASSPDRFYEQYF
15	TRBV7-2	TRBJ2-7	TRBD2	few	TGTGCCAGCAGCTTCAGTTGGGGGACTAGCTACGAGCAGTACTTC	CASSFSWGTSYEQYF
14	TRBV7-2	TRBJ2-7	TRBD2	.	TGTGCCAGCAGCTTTGGAGCGGGAGGGCGGGAGCAGTACTTC	CASSFGAGGREQYF
13	TRBV5-1	TRBJ2-7	.	.	TGCGCCAGCAGTTCGGAGGGCCAGCACGAGCAGTACTTC	CASSSEGQHEQYF
13	TRBV29-1	TRBJ2-5	TRBD1	.	TGCAGCGTTTGGACAGGGGCGTTGGAGACCCAGTACTTC	CSVWTGALETQYF
16	TRBV3-1	TRBJ2-1	TRBD1	many	TGTGCCAGCAGCCATAACAGGGGCCCTCCTCTCAATGAGCAGTTCTTC	CASSHNRGPPLNEQFF
17	TRBV12-3/TRBV12-4	TRBJ1-1	.	few	TGTGCCAGCAGTTTAATTAGGGCGCTCTTGTCCGGAACTGAAGCTTTCTTT	CASSLIRALLSGTEAFF
17	TRBV11-2	TRBJ2-2	TRBD2	many	TGTGCCAGCAGCCCCCGGACTAGCGGGTCGAACACCGGGGAGCTGTTTTTT	CASSPRTSGSNTGELFF
19	TRBV4-1	TRBJ1-5	.	few	TGCGCCAGCAGTCAAATGGTGCCAGGGACGAGATATAGCAATCAGCCCCAGCATTTT	CASSQMVPGTRYSNQPQHF
15	TRBV28	TRBJ2-1	.	many	TGTGCCAGCAGTTTATGGGGCGGGGCCCCGGGTGAGCAGTTCTTC	CASSLWGGAPGEQFF
13	TRBV20-1	TRBJ2-7	.	few	TGCAGTGCTAGAAATCCCAGCCTAGGAGAGCAGTACTTC	CSARNPSLGEQYF
15	TRBV7-2	TRBJ2-2	TRBD2	.	TGTGCCACCGATCTGGGTAGCGGGTATGGCGGGGAGCTGTTTTTT	CATDLGSGYGGELFF
20	TRBV28	TRBJ2-7	.	few	TGTGCCAGCAGTTCCCCACTTTGGTGGTTAGGGGGTATAGGGGCCTACGAGCAGTACTTC	CASSSPLWWLGGIGAYEQYF
12	TRBV20-1	TRBJ2-7	.	few	TGCAGTGCTAGTTCCGTGCCCTACGAGCAGTACTTC	CSASSVPYEQYF
14	TRBV7-2	TRBJ2-7	.	.	TGTGCCAGCACCCAGGAGGGGTATACCTACGAGCAGTACTTC	CASTQEGYTYEQYF
15	TRBV24-1	TRBJ2-1	.	many	TGTGCCACCAGTGATTTACTATTTGGGAGAGATGAGCAGTTCTTC	CATSDLLFGRDEQFF
15	TRBV3-1	TRBJ2-5	.	.	TGTGCCAGCAGCCAAGCGGGAGTGGGCCAAGAGACCCAGTACTTC	CASSQAGVGQETQYF
16	TRBV7-2	TRBJ2-1	TRBD2	few	TGTGCCAGCAGCTTAGCACTACTAGCGCCCTACAATGAGCAGTTCTTC	CASSLALLAPYNEQFF
19	TRBV11-2	TRBJ2-1	TRBD2	many	TGTGCCAGCAGCTTATACCCCCGAAGCGGGAGCGGGGTCTACAATGAGCAGTTCTTC	CASSLYPRSGSGVYNEQFF
16	TRBV7-9	TRBJ2-1	TRBD2	few	TGTGCCAGCAGCCATCTGAGAGCGGGACCCAACAATGAGCAGTTCTTC	CASSHLRAGPNNEQFF
18	TRBV20-1	TRBJ2-1	TRBD2	few	TGCAGTGCCAGGCCCCCTTGGACTAGCGGGTCTCTCTACAATGAGCAGTTCTTC	CSARPPWTSGSLYNEQFF
14	TRBV6-5	TRBJ2-1	.	many	TGTGCCAGCAGTTACGGGGACTCAAACAATGAGCAGTTCTTC	CASSYGDSNNEQFF
15	TRBV9	TRBJ2-2	.	many	TGTGCCAGCACCCAGACCGCCCTGAACACCGGGGAGCTGTTTTTT	CASTQTALNTGELFF